Listed below are T cell receptor beta chains from one sample, sequenced in a study of OX40 agonist ivuxolimab in advanced cancers. The repertoire was sequenced with immunoSEQ multiplex PCR; TCRdb's copy has only in-frame clones and lacks some. The table records 100,000 to 150,000 clones, 85% to 95% of them present only once. Here the sequenced sample was CD4+ or CD8+ T cells sorted from blood, taken in a trial of the OX40 agonist ivuxolimab. The receptors shown here come from an adult with an advanced solid tumor such as melanoma, head and neck, liver or kidney cancer. CDR3s include the opening cysteine and the closing phenylalanine or tryptophan. The order of the fields is clone size, V gene, J gene, D gene, CDR3 protein, CDR3 DNA. The D gene is left open where the match is weak. Expanded clones get a size class; other rows say once, few or many, or leave the size out.

-,TRBV7-2,TRBJ1-3,TRBD1,CASSLKGQAISGNTIYF,TGTGCCAGCAGCTTAAAAGGACAGGCAATCTCTGGAAACACCATATATTTT
-,TRBV2,TRBJ2-1,TRBD2,CASSPSLAAGGSNEQFF,TGTGCCAGCAGTCCAAGTCTAGCAGCGGGAGGTAGCAATGAGCAGTTCTTC
-,TRBV5-4,TRBJ2-3,-,CASSLGGGTDTQYF,TGTGCCAGCAGCTTAGGGGGGGGAACAGATACGCAGTATTTT
once,TRBV9,TRBJ2-6,-,CASSVRGGWNGANVLTF,TGTGCCAGCAGCGTACGAGGCGGGTGGAATGGGGCCAACGTCCTGACTTTC
-,TRBV5-1,TRBJ2-5,-,CASSYSQTAETQYF,TGCGCCAGCAGCTACTCCCAGACGGCGGAGACCCAGTACTTC
-,TRBV27,TRBJ1-3,-,CASSFNPISGNTIYF,TGTGCCAGCAGTTTTAACCCTATCTCTGGAAACACCATATATTTT
-,TRBV19,TRBJ2-5,-,CASSKNRGGETQYF,TGTGCCAGTAGTAAGAATAGGGGGGGAGAGACCCAGTACTTC
-,TRBV11-2,TRBJ1-5,-,CASSLDRHRPQHF,TGTGCCAGCAGCTTAGATAGGCACAGACCCCAGCATTTT
-,TRBV5-1,TRBJ1-4,TRBD1,CASREDRGISEKLFF,TGCGCCAGCAGGGAGGACAGGGGTATTTCTGAAAAACTGTTTTTT
-,TRBV14,TRBJ2-2,-,CASSPRIAGELFF,TGTGCCAGCAGCCCCCGAATAGCCGGGGAGCTGTTTTTT
-,TRBV28,TRBJ1-5,-,CASIMGGSPYSNQPQHF,TGTGCCAGCATCATGGGGGGAAGTCCCTATAGCAATCAGCCCCAGCATTTT
-,TRBV19,TRBJ2-3,-,CASSIGLTTDTQYF,TGTGCCAGTAGTATAGGACTTACCACAGATACGCAGTATTTT
-,TRBV7-9,TRBJ2-7,TRBD2,CASSPQAGSLFGEQYF,TGTGCCAGCAGCCCTCAAGCGGGAAGTCTTTTCGGCGAGCAGTACTTC
-,TRBV19,TRBJ2-4,-,CASRDTSAKNIQYF,TGTGCCAGTAGGGACACCTCAGCCAAAAACATTCAGTACTTC